The sample holds one count of the clone carrying this T cell receptor beta chain. Its antigen is as yet unknown. The sample originates from a study of shared clonotypes between healthy human individuals. Study-wide results and limits: Naive CD4 clonotypes were shared across a few donors at 4% to 5%. On the whole, naive subsets had larger estimated richness than memory subsets had.

Every donor, a Caucasian adult, lived in Nashville, Tennessee. V was cut by 3 bases and J by 4 bases, with 7 bases left in between. This CDR3 comprises 14 residues. CDR1 is SEHNR and CDR2 is FQNEAQ in the germline V gene (reference sequence). Sequencing was performed with immunoSEQ multiplex PCR; in TCRdb, only in-frame clones are kept and a portion is missing. The table has around 2,000,000 clones, around 95% seen once. The rearrangement links TRBV7-9 to TRBJ1-6; D remains ambiguous. The receptor was isolated from a man younger than 35 in good health. Material: naive CD4+ T cells sorted from blood. Subset given: CD45RA+ positively selected. CDR3 sequence (DNA): TGTGCCAGCAGCTTTGCGGGGTATAATTCACCCCTCCACTTT. Its protein is CASSFAGYNSPLHF.